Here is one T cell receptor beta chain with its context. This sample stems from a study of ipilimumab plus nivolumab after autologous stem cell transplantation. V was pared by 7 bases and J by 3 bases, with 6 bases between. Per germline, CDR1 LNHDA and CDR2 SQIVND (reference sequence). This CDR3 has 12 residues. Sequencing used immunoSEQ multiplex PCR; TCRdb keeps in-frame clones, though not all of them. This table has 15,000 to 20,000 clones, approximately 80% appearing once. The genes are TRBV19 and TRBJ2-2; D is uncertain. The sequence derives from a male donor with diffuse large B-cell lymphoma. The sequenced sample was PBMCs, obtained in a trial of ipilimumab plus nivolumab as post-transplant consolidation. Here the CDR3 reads CASNSDTGELFF. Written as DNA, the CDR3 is TGTGCCAGTAATTCAGACACCGGGGAGCTGTTTTTT.